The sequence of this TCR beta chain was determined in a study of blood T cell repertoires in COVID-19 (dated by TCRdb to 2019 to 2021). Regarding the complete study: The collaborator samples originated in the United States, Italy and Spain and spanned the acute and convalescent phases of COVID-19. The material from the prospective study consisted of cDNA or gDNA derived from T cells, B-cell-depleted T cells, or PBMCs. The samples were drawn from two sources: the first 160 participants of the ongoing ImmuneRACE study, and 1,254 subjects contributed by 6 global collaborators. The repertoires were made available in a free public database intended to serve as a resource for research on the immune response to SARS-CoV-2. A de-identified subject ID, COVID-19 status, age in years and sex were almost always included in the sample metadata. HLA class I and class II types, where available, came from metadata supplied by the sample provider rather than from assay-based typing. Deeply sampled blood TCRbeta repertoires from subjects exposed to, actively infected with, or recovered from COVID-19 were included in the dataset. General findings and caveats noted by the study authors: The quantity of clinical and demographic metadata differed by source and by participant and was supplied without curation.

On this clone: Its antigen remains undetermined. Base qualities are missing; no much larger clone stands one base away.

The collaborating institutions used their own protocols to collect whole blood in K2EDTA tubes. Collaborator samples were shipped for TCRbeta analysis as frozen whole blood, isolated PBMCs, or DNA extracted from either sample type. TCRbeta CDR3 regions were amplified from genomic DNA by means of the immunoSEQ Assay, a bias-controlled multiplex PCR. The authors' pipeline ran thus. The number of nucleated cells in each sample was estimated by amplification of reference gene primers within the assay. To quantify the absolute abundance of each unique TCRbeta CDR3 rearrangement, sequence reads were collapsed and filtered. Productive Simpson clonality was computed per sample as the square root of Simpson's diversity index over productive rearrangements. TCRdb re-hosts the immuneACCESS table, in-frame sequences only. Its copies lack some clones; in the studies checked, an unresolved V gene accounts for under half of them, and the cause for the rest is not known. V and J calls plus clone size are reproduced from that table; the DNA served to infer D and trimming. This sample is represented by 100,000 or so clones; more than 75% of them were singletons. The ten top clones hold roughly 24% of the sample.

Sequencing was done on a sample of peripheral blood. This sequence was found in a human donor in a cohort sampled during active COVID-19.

The CDR3 protein: CAISPASDSYEQYF. DNA sequence: TGTGCCATCAGTCCGGCTAGCGACTCCTACGAGCAGTACTTC. The chain joins TRBV10-3 to TRBJ2-7, with a weak D call of TRBD2 (6 bases match). The junction shows trimming of 5 bases on V and 0 bases on J, plus 11 bases between the germline ends. CDR1 ENHRY and CDR2 SYGVKD were looked up in the germline V gene. The CDR3 covers 14 residues, taking in both the cysteine and the phenylalanine. CDR3 DNA only is kept here, 42 bases in frame from base 1.